This T cell receptor (beta chain) was identified in a study of shared clonotypes between healthy human individuals. Study-wide results and caveats: A reduction in generation probabilities was seen for non-shared clonotypes relative to those shared by all four donors.

As concerns this clone: Its antigen is currently unknown.

Measured with immunoSEQ multiplex PCR; TCRdb has only the in-frame clones, and not every one. The repertoire holds 2 million to 3 million clones, with roughly 93% as singletons. Splitting the CD4+ cells yielded a CD45RA+ naive subset and a CD45RA-negative memory subset. The germline CDR1 and CDR2 sequences are KGHSH and LQKENI. V was shortened by 6 bases and J by 0 bases, with 18 bases between the two germline ends. The CDR3 is 17 amino acids. The source of this sequence is a man aged 18 to 35 in good health. Some clones in this sample may be carry-over from other donors' samples. The sample consisted of naive CD4+ T cells from PBMCs. Subset specified: CD45RA+ positively selected. The chain has TRBV18 and TRBJ1-3; possibly TRBD1 for D (6 bases). The CDR3 spells CASSQLTGGNSGNTIYF. The DNA of the CDR3 is TGTGCCAGCTCCCAACTGACAGGCGGTAACTCTGGAAACACCATATATTTT.